Below are 8 T cell receptor beta chains sequenced from a single sample in a study of blood T cells in healthy people across ages. Combining a sample-barcoded 5' primer with a J-beta primer mix, a second PCR ran for roughly 6 to 12 cycles. One entry per CDR3 protein, called by TCRdb with MiXCR from the 5' RACE reads. The sample comprises about 800,000 distinct CDR3 sequences, 20% to 25% of which are singletons, and under 4.5% rests with the top ten. These data are also associated with another study on T cells of mothers and their children.

The sample consisted of blood. These receptors were obtained from a boy between 5 and 17 years old in good health.

This clonotype was detected a few times. The chain carries TRBV5-4 and TRBJ1-1, with TRBD1 identical over 7 bases. Germline CDR1 and CDR2: SGHNT and YYREEE (reference sequence). The CDR3 has 15 residues. V was pared by 0 bases and J by 5 bases, with 7 bases of the junction left unmatched. Written as DNA, the CDR3 is TGTGCCAGCAGCTTGGGGGCAGGGGGAGGGACTGAAGCTTTCTTT. This translates into CASSLGAGGGTEAFF.

This chain joins TRBV20-1 and TRBJ1-6; 9 bases match TRBD1. Germline V lookup: CDR1 DFQATT, CDR2 SNEGSKA (reference sequence). This CDR3 has 16 residues. Germline trimming cut 0 bases from V and 7 bases from J; bases unmatched to any gene: 7. CDR3: CSARDHRTGENSPLHF. In DNA, the CDR3 is TGCAGTGCTAGAGATCACAGGACAGGGGAGAATTCACCCCTCCACTTT.

This clonotype was seen a few times. V usage is TRBV10-3 and J usage is TRBJ2-5; 9 bases agree with TRBD1. The CDR3 has 15 residues. Germline V gives CDR1 ENHRY, CDR2 SYGVKD. The V and J ends lost 5 bases and 5 bases, in that order; junction bases with no gene match: 9. The CDR3 reads CAISPGQGTGETQYF. For the CDR3, the DNA is TGTGCCATCAGTCCAGGACAGGGGACAGGGGAGACCCAGTACTTC.

This chain connects TRBV12-3 or TRBV12-4 to TRBJ2-5, with 12 bases aligning to TRBD2. Losses at the gene ends were 6 bases for V and 4 bases for J; bases not matched to a gene: 24. The CDR3 length is 21 residues. Here the CDR3 reads CASRGTSGGQNSAFPGETQYF. The CDR3 DNA reads TGTGCCAGCAGGGGCACTAGCGGGGGGCAGAACTCAGCGTTCCCGGGAGAGACCCAGTACTTC.

The gene calls are TRBV19 and TRBJ1-2; the match to TRBD1 covers 10 bases. Germline V CDR1 and CDR2: LNHDA, SQIVND (reference sequence). The CDR3 is 16 amino acids. Trimming cost V 5 bases and J 4 bases; bases outside gene matches: 10. CDR3 sequence reads: CASSGSGTGEVYGYTF. CDR3 in DNA: TGTGCCAGTAGTGGCTCCGGGACAGGGGAAGTCTATGGCTACACCTTC.

The chain recombines TRBV3-1 with TRBJ1-4, with D unresolved. The CDR3 runs to 14 residues. V was clipped by 3 bases and J by 8 bases, with 13 bases between them. CDR1 and CDR2 from the germline V gene are LGHDT and YNNKEL (reference sequence). The DNA of the CDR3 is TGTGCCAGCAGCCAGTGGGAGCAGGAGGAAAAACTGTTTTTT. This gives the protein CASSQWEQEEKLFF.

The CDR3 bases are TGCAGTGCTGACTGGCCCTCCAATGAAAAACTGTTTTTT. Its protein product is CSADWPSNEKLFF. V usage is TRBV20-1 and J usage is TRBJ1-4; D gene unclear. Trimming left V 5 bases short and J 5 bases short, with 12 bases between. The length of the CDR3 is 13 residues. Germline loops: CDR1 DFQATT, CDR2 SNEGSKA (reference sequence).

The sample holds many counts of this clonotype. V usage is TRBV20-1 and J usage is TRBJ1-2; the D gene is possibly TRBD1 (6 bases). Trimming cost V 4 bases and J 5 bases, with 14 bases left between them. CDR1 and CDR2 from the germline V gene are DFQATT and SNEGSKA (reference sequence). This CDR3 is built from 13 residues. The CDR3 sequence: CSAIKGERYGYTF. In nucleotides, the CDR3 is TGCAGTGCTATAAAGGGGGAACGATATGGCTACACCTTC.